Each of the 18 T cell receptor beta chains below was sequenced from the same sample in a study of blood T cells in healthy people across ages. Sample-barcoded 5' priming and a J-beta primer mix drove a second PCR of roughly 7 to 11 cycles. TCRdb re-called the 5' RACE reads through MiXCR, storing one row per CDR3 protein. The sample holds about 1.5 million distinct CDR3 sequences, less than 45% seen once. Input material: blood. The receptors were gathered from a woman aged 18 to 35 in good health.

This clonotype has only a few counts. The rearrangement links TRBV4-1 to TRBJ1-2; the D is unclear. V was cut by 1 base and J by 3 bases, with 9 bases left in between. CDR1 and CDR2 from the germline V gene are MGHRA and YSYEKL. The CDR3 totals 14 residues. The CDR3 loop is CASSQVGQYYGYTF. As DNA, the CDR3 is TGCGCCAGCAGCCAAGTCGGCCAGTACTATGGCTACACCTTC.

The CDR3 sequence: CASSQGLGGSSYEQYF. DNA for the CDR3: TGCGCCAGCAGCCAAGGTTTAGGGGGCAGCTCCTACGAGCAGTACTTC. The rearrangement joins TRBV4-1 to TRBJ2-7; 7 bases agree with TRBD1. The CDR3 consists of 16 residues. From germline, CDR1 is MGHRA and CDR2 YSYEKL. V gave up 1 base and J gave up 0 bases; unmatched junction bases: 6.

A few counts support this clonotype. The rearrangement joins TRBV2 to TRBJ2-7, with D tentatively TRBD1 (6 bases). Trimming stripped 1 base from V and 9 bases from J, with 13 bases between. This CDR3 comprises 13 residues. The germline gives CDR1 SNHLY, CDR2 FYNNEI. As DNA, the CDR3 is TGTGCCAGCAGTGAAGGGACAGAAGGGGTGCAGTACTTC. Amino acids: CASSEGTEGVQYF.

This clonotype occurred a few times. V gene TRBV5-6 combines with J gene TRBJ2-5; 11 positions match TRBD1. After removal of 0 bases from V and 1 base from J, the junction contained 2 bases not matched to a gene. Looked up from germline, CDR1 is SGHDT and CDR2 is YYEEEE. This CDR3 comprises 16 residues. The chain's CDR3 is CASSLGDRGIQETQYF. The CDR3 DNA follows: TGTGCCAGCAGCTTGGGGGACAGGGGGATCCAAGAGACCCAGTACTTC.

The rearrangement uses TRBV6-5 and TRBJ2-3; 9 bases agree with TRBD1. Germline V gives CDR1 MNHEY, CDR2 SVGAGI. The ends lost 6 bases at V and 3 bases at J; junction bases unmatched: 7. The CDR3 is 15 amino acids. The CDR3 reads CASSSGTGFTDTQYF. The DNA for the CDR3 is TGTGCCAGCAGCTCCGGGACAGGGTTTACAGATACGCAGTATTTT.

J is TRBJ1-1 and V is TRBV6-2 or TRBV6-3; no clear D gene. Trimming left V 2 bases short and J 3 bases short, with 10 bases between. Germline loops: CDR1 MNHEY, CDR2 SVGEGT. The CDR3 has 14 residues. The CDR3 sequence: CASSYGSADTEAFF. Written as DNA, the CDR3 is TGTGCCAGCAGTTACGGGTCAGCCGACACTGAAGCTTTCTTT.

Only a few counts were recorded for this clonotype. This rearrangement joins TRBV20-1 to TRBJ2-1; D call uncertain. In germline, CDR1 is DFQATT, CDR2 SNEGSKA (reference sequence). The CDR3 has 11 residues. Trimming pared 6 bases from V and 7 bases from J, leaving 10 bases between. CDR3 DNA sequence: TGCAGTGCCAGGCCCTGGAATGAGCAGTTCTTC. This translates into CSARPWNEQFF.

In this sample, this clonotype turned up many times. The gene calls are TRBV10-3 and TRBJ2-7, with TRBD1 matching over 10 bases. Trimming at V came to 11 bases and at J to 7 bases, leaving 11 bases not matched to a gene. The CDR3 length is 13 residues. CDR1 and CDR2 from the germline V gene are ENHRY and SYGVKD. This chain's CDR3 is CASRDRGTREQYF. CDR3 sequence (DNA): TGTGCCTCACGGGACAGGGGAACTAGAGAGCAGTACTTC.

This clonotype was recorded a few times. The chain is built from TRBV6-6 and TRBJ2-1, with D possibly TRBD1 on 5 matching bases. There are 15 residues in the CDR3. The V gene lost 2 bases and the J gene lost 2 bases, with 10 bases spanning the gap. From germline, CDR1 is MNHNY and CDR2 SVGAGI (reference sequence). CDR3 in amino acids: CASSYGASPYNEQFF. In DNA form, the CDR3 reads TGTGCCAGCAGTTACGGGGCATCCCCCTACAATGAGCAGTTCTTC.

For the CDR3, the DNA is TGTGCCAGCAGCCGCGAGGGCGTGGCGGGAGACTATGGCTACACCTTC. Translating gives CASSREGVAGDYGYTF. The chain uses TRBV11-3 and TRBJ1-2; no definite D call. Germline V lookup: CDR1 SGHNT, CDR2 YENEEA. The ends were cut back, 5 bases at V and 3 bases at J, with 19 bases in the middle. The CDR3 covers 16 residues.

The chain links TRBV6-2 or TRBV6-3 to TRBJ2-1; D perhaps matches TRBD2 (6 bases). TRBJ2-7 matches the DNA end more closely, so the J call is doubtful. Germline CDR1 reads MNHEY; CDR2 reads SVGEGT. CDR3 size: 16 residues. Here the CDR3 DNA reads TGTGCCAGCAGTTACGGGGGGAGACAATCGTACAATGAGCAGTACTTC. Its translation: CASSYGGRQSYNEQYF.

This CDR3 reads CASSARTRDRGDNEQFF. The CDR3 nucleotides are TGTGCCAGCAGCGCTAGAACACGGGACAGGGGAGACAATGAGCAGTTCTTC. The chain couples TRBV9 to TRBJ2-1, with TRBD1 identical over 10 bases. This CDR3 spans 17 amino acids. Germline V gene data show CDR1 as SGDLS and CDR2 as YYNGEE. With V trimmed by 3 bases and J by 5 bases, 11 bases remained unmatched.

The chain couples TRBV2 to TRBJ1-1; D is undetermined. Germline V gives CDR1 SNHLY, CDR2 FYNNEI. Trimming cost V 6 bases and J 5 bases, with 16 bases left between them. This CDR3 has 14 residues. In nucleotides, the CDR3 is TGTGCCAGCAGCGTCCAGCTCGCCGGGACTGAAGCTTTCTTT. It is translated as CASSVQLAGTEAFF.

The chain carries TRBV20-1 and TRBJ2-1, with TRBD2 matching 8 bases. The trim removed 4 bases at V and 9 bases at J, leaving 11 bases unmatched. The CDR3 runs 14 residues. The germline gives CDR1 DFQATT, CDR2 SNEGSKA (reference sequence). The CDR3 DNA is TGCAGTGCTAAGCGGGAGAGCCGTGGGGCTGAGCAGTTCTTC. Its translation is CSAKRESRGAEQFF.

The sample holds a few counts of this clonotype. This chain joins TRBV20-1 and TRBJ2-4; D is possibly TRBD2 (5 bases). The J call may not be correct, given that the DNA end is closer to TRBJ2-5. Germline V gene data show CDR1 as DFQATT and CDR2 as SNEGSKA (reference sequence). This CDR3 contains 16 residues. The CDR3 sequence: CSAEPRTAMFQETQYF. CDR3 DNA sequence: TGCAGTGCTGAACCCCGGACTGCAATGTTTCAAGAGACCCAGTACTTC.

The chain employs TRBV18 and TRBJ2-1; TRBD2 aligns across 7 bases. The germline CDR1 and CDR2 sequences are KGHSH and LQKENI. The CDR3 is 17 amino acids. The trim removed 1 base at V and 6 bases at J, leaving 12 bases unmatched. DNA for the CDR3: TGTGCCAGCTCACCACAAAGAGCGCCGGAGCGGGGCAATGAGCAGTTCTTC. Amino acid sequence: CASSPQRAPERGNEQFF.

There are a few counts of this clonotype. The chain employs TRBV28 and TRBJ1-5; 10 bases are shared with TRBD1. The J segment lost 0 bases and the V segment lost 6 bases, leaving 8 bases of the junction unmatched. The CDR3 has 17 amino acids. Germline CDR1 MDHEN, CDR2 SYDVKM. CDR3 protein: CASSLYGTGDSNQPQHF. The CDR3 nucleotides are TGTGCCAGCAGCCTGTACGGGACAGGGGATAGCAATCAGCCCCAGCATTTT.

This clonotype was found a few times. The V call is TRBV5-1, the J call TRBJ1-5; D uncertain. Per germline, CDR1 SGHRS and CDR2 YFSETQ. This CDR3 region has 15 residues. V was cut by 4 bases and J by 6 bases, with 17 bases left in between. DNA for the CDR3: TGCGCCAGCAGCCCGGGAGCGGAGCGAGGTCAGCCCCAGCATTTT. It translates to CASSPGAERGQPQHF.